The present entry profiles one T cell receptor (beta chain) with its context. Grouping used clinical history reported by participants in a survey and questionnaire. This sample is part of a study of blood T cell repertoires in COVID-19. This CDR3 is 14 amino acids long. With 9 bases clipped from V and 3 bases from J, the junction kept 6 bases outside the gene matches. CDR1 and CDR2 (germline): LNHDA, SQIVND (reference sequence). In the authors' methods: Amplification with reference gene primers provided the estimates of nucleated cell counts. Here immunoSEQ multiplex PCR was the method, and the copy in TCRdb shows in-frame clones only, minus some. V and J calls and clone size are copied from that table; D and trimming were computed from the DNA. The sample consists of a few hundred thousand clones, approximately 90% of them appearing once.

Sequencing used PBMCs or T cells enriched from blood (not recorded which). V and J are TRBV19 and TRBJ1-4; TRBD1 matches at 8 bases. The TCR was taken from a woman in her 40s with acute COVID-19. The CDR3 region is CASQGAGPNEKLFF. CDR3 DNA sequence: TGTGCCAGCCAGGGGGCGGGTCCTAATGAAAAACTGTTTTTT. Full variable domain (missing parts from reference TRBV19 and TRBJ1-4): DGGITQSPKYLFRKEGQNVTLSCEQNLNHDAMYWYRQDPGQGLRLIYYSQIVNDFQKGDIAEGYSVSREKKESFPLTVTSAQKNPTAFYLCASQGAGPNEKLFFGSGTQLSVL.